This T cell receptor beta chain was obtained from a study of shared clonotypes between healthy human individuals. The wider study: Donors consisted of a couple of women and three men between 18 and 49. CD4 naive and memory got three plates each, CD8 naive two, CD8 memory one.

It was across several immunoSEQ plates that each subset's genomic DNA was evenly split. Sequenced by immunoSEQ multiplex PCR; TCRdb stores in-frame clones only, minus some. Here the sample spans 2.5 million or so clones, approximately 94% being singletons. Remarks on this clone: Antigen specificity is unknown.

Study results and caveats: The authors expected sequencing depth to affect clonotype sharing among donors.

CDR1 is SGHNT and CDR2 is YYREEE in the germline V gene (reference sequence). This CDR3 spans 16 amino acids. The J segment lost 4 bases and the V segment lost 4 bases, leaving 9 bases of the junction unmatched. The gene calls are TRBV5-4 and TRBJ2-5; the match to TRBD1 covers 11 bases. The sample taken for sequencing was naive CD4+ T cells sorted from blood. Subset given: CD45RA+ positively selected. This TCR came from a man between 18 and 29 years old in good health. CDR3 nucleotide sequence: TGTGCCAGCAGCATCGACCGGACAGGGGGCGTAGAGACCCAGTACTTC. Its translation: CASSIDRTGGVETQYF. Using reference TRBV5-4 and TRBJ2-5 for the parts outside the CDR3, the full variable domain is ETGVTQSPTHLIKTRGQQVTLRCSSQSGHNTVSWYQQALGQGPQFIFQYYREEENGRGNFPPRFSGLQFPNYSSELNVNALELDDSALYLCASSIDRTGGVETQYFGPGTRLLVL.